What follows describes a single T cell receptor (beta chain). The data were taken from a study of blood T cell repertoires in COVID-19. Study-wide context: COVID-19 samples collected from the United States, Italy and Spain covered acute and convalescent phases. Sources were T cells, B-cell-depleted T cells, or PBMCs; the material itself was cDNA or gDNA.

Original analysis: It was from reference gene primer amplification that nucleated cell counts were estimated. TCRdb's copy holds only in-frame clones and misses some; the assay was immunoSEQ multiplex PCR. Clonal size and the V and J genes are those of that table, whereas D and trimming came from the DNA. The repertoire consists of about 73,000 clones, with roughly nine tenths occurring once and the leading ten covering roughly 8.8%. The germline CDR1 and CDR2 sequences are GTSNPN and SVGIG (reference sequence). This CDR3 contains 14 residues. Trimming removed 5 bases at V and 1 base at J, with 14 bases between.

Sample: peripheral blood. The chain couples TRBV30 to TRBJ1-1; D is possibly TRBD1 (6 bases). The source is an older man with acute or convalescent COVID-19. CDR3 DNA sequence: TGTGCCTGGGACCGTGGACAGCCGAACACTGAAGCTTTCTTT. It is translated as CAWDRGQPNTEAFF.